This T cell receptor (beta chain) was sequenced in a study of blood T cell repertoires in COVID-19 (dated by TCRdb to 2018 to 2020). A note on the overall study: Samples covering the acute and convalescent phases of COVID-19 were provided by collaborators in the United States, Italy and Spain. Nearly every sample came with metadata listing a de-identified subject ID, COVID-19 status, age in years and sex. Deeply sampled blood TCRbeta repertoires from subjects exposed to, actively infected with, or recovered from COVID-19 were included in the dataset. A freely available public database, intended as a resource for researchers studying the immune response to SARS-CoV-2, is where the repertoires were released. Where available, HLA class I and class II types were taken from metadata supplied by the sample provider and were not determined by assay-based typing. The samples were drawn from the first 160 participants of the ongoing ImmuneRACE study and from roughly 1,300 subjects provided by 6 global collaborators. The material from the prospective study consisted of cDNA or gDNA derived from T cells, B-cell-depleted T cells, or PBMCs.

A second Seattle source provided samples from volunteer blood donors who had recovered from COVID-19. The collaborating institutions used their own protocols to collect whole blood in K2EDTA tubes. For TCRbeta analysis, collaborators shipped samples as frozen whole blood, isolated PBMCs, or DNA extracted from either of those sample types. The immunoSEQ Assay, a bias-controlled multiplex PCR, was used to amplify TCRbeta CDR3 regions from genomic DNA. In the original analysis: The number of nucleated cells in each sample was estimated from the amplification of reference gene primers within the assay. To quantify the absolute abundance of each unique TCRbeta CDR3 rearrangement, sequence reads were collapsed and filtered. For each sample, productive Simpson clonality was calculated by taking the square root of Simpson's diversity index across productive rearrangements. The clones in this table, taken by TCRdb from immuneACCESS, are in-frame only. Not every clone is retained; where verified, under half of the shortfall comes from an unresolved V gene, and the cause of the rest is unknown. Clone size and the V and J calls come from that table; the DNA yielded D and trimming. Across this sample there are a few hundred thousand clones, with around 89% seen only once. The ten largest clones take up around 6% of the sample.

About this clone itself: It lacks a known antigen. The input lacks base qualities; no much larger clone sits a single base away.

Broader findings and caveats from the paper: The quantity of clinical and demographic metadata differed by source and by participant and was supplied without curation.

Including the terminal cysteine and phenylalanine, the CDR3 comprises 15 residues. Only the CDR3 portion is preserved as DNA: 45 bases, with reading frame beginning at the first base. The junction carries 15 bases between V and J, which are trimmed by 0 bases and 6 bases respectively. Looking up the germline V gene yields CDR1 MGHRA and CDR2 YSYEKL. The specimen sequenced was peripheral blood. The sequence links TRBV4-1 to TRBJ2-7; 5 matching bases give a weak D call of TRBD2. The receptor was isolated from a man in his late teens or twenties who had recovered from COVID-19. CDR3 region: CASSQDGGPAREQYF. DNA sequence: TGCGCCAGCAGCCAAGACGGCGGGCCCGCCCGCGAGCAGTACTTC.